Listed below are T cell receptor beta chains from one sample, sequenced in a study of blood T cells in healthy people across ages. MiXCR was run by TCRdb on the 5' RACE reads, yielding one entry per CDR3 protein. The sample yields hundreds of thousands of distinct CDR3 sequences, more than 55% seen once. Sequenced material: blood. The receptors shown here come from a man aged 35 to 55 in good health. The CDR3 runs from the conserved cysteine through the conserved F or W. D genes are given only for firm matches. Clone size appears in some rows only: once, few, many, or a class for an expanded clone.

TRBD2 | few | TRBJ2-5 | TRBV5-1 | CASSLGTGTTEQYF | TGCGCCAGCAGCTTGGGTACCGGGACTACGGAGCAGTACTTC
TRBD1 | . | TRBJ2-7 | TRBV12-3/TRBV12-4 | CASSSGQEPGAYEQYF | TGTGCCAGCAGTTCAGGACAGGAGCCCGGGGCCTACGAGCAGTACTTC
. | . | TRBJ2-5 | TRBV28 | CASSLWGAMVRETQYF | TGTGCCAGCAGTTTATGGGGAGCTATGGTGAGGGAGACCCAGTACTTC
. | . | TRBJ2-3 | TRBV4-2 | CDSSQEVGGSSTDTQYF | TGTGACAGCAGCCAAGAAGTAGGAGGATCTAGCACAGATACGCAGTATTTT
. | few | TRBJ2-1 | TRBV4-3 | CASSRAGMGDNEQFF | TGCGCCAGCAGCCGGGCAGGGATGGGAGACAATGAGCAGTTCTTC
TRBD2 | few | TRBJ2-7 | TRBV6-1 | CASSEFRGGPYEQYF | TGTGCCAGCAGTGAGTTTCGGGGGGGCCCCTACGAGCAGTACTTC
. | few | TRBJ1-2 | TRBV20-1 | CSARGWGAQNYGYTF | TGCAGTGCTAGAGGGTGGGGGGCGCAAAACTATGGCTACACCTTC
TRBD2 | . | TRBJ2-1 | TRBV25-1 | CASSGSGGSYNEQFF | TGTGCCAGCAGTGGTAGCGGGGGTTCCTACAATGAGCAGTTCTTC
. | . | TRBJ2-7 | TRBV7-6 | CASSPSRDRVEPPGLAYGQYF | TGTGCCAGCAGCCCGTCCCGGGACAGGGTTGAGCCACCGGGACTAGCCTACGGGCAGTACTTC
. | . | TRBJ2-1 | TRBV4-3 | CASSQDVPSSYNEQFF | TGCGCCAGCAGCCAAGATGTCCCGAGCTCCTACAATGAGCAGTTCTTC
TRBD2 | . | TRBJ2-1 | TRBV12-3/TRBV12-4 | CASSDRGRANEQFF | TGTGCCAGCAGTGATAGAGGGAGGGCCAATGAGCAGTTCTTC
. | . | TRBJ2-1 | TRBV7-3 | CASSITGSSYNEQFF | TGTGCCAGCAGCATTACAGGGAGCTCCTACAATGAGCAGTTCTTC
TRBD1 | once | TRBJ2-1 | TRBV5-1 | CASSQGQGAGSNEQFF | TGCGCCAGCAGCCAGGGACAGGGGGCAGGAAGCAATGAGCAGTTCTTC
. | . | TRBJ2-7 | TRBV11-3 | CASSLDFFSRYHEQYF | TGTGCCAGCAGCTTAGATTTTTTTTCACGGTACCACGAGCAGTACTTC
TRBD2 | . | TRBJ2-3 | TRBV12-3/TRBV12-4 | CASSPTSGGTASTDTEYF | TGTGCCAGCAGCCCCACTAGCGGGGGGACCGCTAGCACAGATACGGAGTATTTT
TRBD1 | few | TRBJ1-6 | TRBV28 | CASSLQTGQGEASPLHF | TGTGCCAGCAGTTTACAAACCGGACAGGGGGAGGCTTCACCCCTCCACTTT
. | . | TRBJ1-2 | TRBV10-3 | CAISEDVNYGYTF | TGTGCCATCAGTGAGGATGTGAACTATGGCTACACCTTC
. | once | TRBJ2-7 | TRBV20-1 | CSATRGWGGGSYEQYF | TGCAGTGCTACGAGAGGTTGGGGAGGGGGCTCCTACGAGCAGTACTTC
TRBD2 | . | TRBJ2-5 | TRBV24-1 | CATSAKAGSQETQYF | TGTGCCACCAGTGCGAAAGCGGGGAGTCAAGAGACCCAGTACTTC
. | medium-sized | TRBJ2-5 | TRBV12-3/TRBV12-4 | CASSLLQETQYF | TGTGCCAGCAGTCTCCTCCAAGAGACCCAGTACTTC